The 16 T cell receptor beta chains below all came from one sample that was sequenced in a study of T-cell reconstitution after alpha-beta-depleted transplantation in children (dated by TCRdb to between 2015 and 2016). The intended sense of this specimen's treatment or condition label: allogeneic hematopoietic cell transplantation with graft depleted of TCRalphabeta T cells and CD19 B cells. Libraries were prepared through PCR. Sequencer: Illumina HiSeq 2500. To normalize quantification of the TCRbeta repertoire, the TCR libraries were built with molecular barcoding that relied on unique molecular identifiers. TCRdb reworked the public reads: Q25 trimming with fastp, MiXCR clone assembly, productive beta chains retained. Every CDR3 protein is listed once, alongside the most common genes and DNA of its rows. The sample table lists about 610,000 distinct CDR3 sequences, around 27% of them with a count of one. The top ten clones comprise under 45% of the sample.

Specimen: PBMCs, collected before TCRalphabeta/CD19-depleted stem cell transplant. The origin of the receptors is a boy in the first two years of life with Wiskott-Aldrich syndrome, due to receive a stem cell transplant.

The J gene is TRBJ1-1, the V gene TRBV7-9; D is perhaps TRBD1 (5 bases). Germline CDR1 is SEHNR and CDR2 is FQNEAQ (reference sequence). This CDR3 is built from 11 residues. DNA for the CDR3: TGTACCCCGGGGGGGAACACTGAAGCTTTCTTT. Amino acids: CTPGGNTEAFF.

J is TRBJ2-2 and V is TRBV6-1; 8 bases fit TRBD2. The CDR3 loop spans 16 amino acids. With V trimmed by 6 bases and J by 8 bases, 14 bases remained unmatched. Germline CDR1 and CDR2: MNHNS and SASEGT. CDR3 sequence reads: CASRGETGTRTGELFF. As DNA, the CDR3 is TGTGCCAGCAGGGGCGAAACCGGGACTAGGACTGGGGAGCTGTTTTTT.

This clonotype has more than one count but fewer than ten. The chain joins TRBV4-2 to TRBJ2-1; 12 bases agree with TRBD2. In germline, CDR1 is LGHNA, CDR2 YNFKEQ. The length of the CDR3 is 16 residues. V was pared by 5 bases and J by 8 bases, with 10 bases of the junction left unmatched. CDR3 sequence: CASSSNGLAGSHEQFF. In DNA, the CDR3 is TGTGCCAGCAGCTCTAACGGACTAGCGGGATCGCATGAGCAGTTCTTC.

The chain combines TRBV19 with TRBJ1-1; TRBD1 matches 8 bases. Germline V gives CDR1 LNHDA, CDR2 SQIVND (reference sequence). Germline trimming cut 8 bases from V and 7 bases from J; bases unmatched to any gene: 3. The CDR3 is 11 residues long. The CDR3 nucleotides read TGTGCCAGTCAACAGGGGGGTGAAGCTTTCTTT. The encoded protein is CASQQGGEAFF.

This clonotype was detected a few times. The CDR3 is CASSLSSTSSYNEQFF. The CDR3 bases are TGTGCCAGCAGTTTATCTTCCACGAGCTCCTACAATGAGCAGTTCTTC. The J gene is TRBJ2-1, the V gene TRBV27; D gene ambiguous. Germline values: CDR1 MNHEY, CDR2 SMNVEV (reference sequence). Trimming pared 0 bases from V and 0 bases from J, leaving 9 bases between. The CDR3 extends over 16 amino acids.

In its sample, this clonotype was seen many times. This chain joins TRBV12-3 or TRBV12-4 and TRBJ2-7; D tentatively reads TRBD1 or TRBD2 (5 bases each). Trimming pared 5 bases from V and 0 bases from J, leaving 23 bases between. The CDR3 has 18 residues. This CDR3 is CASSRKSMGLAASYEQYF. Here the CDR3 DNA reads TGTGCCAGCAGTCGTAAGAGTATGGGGCTAGCAGCCTCCTACGAGCAGTACTTC.

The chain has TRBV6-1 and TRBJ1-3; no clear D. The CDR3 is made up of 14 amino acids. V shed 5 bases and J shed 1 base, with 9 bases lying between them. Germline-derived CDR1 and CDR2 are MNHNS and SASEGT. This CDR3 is CASSTDYSGNTIYF. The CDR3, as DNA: TGTGCCAGCAGTACGGACTATTCTGGAAACACCATATATTTT.

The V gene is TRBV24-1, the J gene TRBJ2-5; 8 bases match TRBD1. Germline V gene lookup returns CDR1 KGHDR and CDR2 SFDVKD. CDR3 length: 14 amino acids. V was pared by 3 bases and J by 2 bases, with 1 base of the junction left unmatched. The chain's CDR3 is CATSDHRGQETQYF. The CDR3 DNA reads TGTGCCACCAGTGATCACAGGGGGCAAGAGACCCAGTACTTC.

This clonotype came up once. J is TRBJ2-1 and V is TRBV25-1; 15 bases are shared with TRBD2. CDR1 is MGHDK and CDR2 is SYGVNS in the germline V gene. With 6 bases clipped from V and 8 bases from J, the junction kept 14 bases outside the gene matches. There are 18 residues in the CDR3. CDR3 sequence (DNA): TGTGCCAGCAGAGTTGGACTAGCGGGAGGGAAGGGCCGAGATGAGCAGTTCTTC. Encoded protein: CASRVGLAGGKGRDEQFF.

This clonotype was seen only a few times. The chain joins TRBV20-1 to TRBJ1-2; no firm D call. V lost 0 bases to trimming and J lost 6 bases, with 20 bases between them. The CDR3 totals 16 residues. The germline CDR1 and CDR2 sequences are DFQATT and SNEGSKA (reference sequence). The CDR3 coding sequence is TGCAGTGCTAGAGATACCTTCGGCGGGGATCGAAATGGCTACACCTTC. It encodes CSARDTFGGDRNGYTF.

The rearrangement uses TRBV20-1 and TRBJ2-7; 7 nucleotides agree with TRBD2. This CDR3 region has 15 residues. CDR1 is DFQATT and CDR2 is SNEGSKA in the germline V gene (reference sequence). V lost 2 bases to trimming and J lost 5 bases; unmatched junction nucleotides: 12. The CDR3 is CSARPRLATHDEQYF. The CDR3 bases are TGCAGTGCTAGACCTAGACTAGCTACTCACGACGAGCAGTACTTC.

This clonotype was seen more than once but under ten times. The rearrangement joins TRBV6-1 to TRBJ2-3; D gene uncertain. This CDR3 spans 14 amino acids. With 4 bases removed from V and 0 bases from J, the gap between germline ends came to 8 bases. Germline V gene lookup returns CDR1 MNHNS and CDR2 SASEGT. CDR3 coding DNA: TGTGCCAGCAGTGGATACCCGAGCACAGATACGCAGTATTTT. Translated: CASSGYPSTDTQYF.

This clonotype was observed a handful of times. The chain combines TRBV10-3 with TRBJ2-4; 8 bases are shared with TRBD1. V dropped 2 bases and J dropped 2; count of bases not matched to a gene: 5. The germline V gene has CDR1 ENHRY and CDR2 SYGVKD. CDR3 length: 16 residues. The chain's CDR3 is CAISEGQGGTKNIQYF. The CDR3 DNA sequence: TGTGCCATCAGTGAGGGACAGGGAGGAACCAAAAACATTCAGTACTTC.

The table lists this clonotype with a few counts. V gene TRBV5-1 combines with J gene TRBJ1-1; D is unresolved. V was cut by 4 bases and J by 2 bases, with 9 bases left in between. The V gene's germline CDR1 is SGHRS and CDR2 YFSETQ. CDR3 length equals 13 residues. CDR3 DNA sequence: TGCGCCAGCAGCCTTATTCCTAACACTGAAGCTTTCTTT. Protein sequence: CASSLIPNTEAFF.

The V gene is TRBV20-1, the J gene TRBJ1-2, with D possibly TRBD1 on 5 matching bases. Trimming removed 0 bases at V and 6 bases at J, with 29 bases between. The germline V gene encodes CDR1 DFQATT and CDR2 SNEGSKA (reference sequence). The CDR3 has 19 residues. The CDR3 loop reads CSARDLLGLHNPQRDGYTF. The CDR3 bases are TGCAGTGCTAGAGACCTATTGGGACTCCATAACCCACAACGGGATGGCTACACCTTC.

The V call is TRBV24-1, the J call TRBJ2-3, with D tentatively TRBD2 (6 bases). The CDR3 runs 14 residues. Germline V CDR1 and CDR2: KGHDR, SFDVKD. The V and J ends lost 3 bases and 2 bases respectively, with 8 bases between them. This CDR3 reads CATSDREFTDTQYF. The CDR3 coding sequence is TGTGCCACCAGTGATCGGGAGTTCACAGATACGCAGTATTTT.